This T cell receptor beta chain was sequenced in a study of T cell responses to AZD1222 COVID-19 vaccine. Clones were read by immunoSEQ multiplex PCR, and TCRdb kept only the in-frame ones, dropping some. Seen here are roughly 110,000 clones, approximately 83% observed once, and the top ten hold roughly 9%. Per the germline V gene, CDR1 is SGHAT and CDR2 is FQNNGV. The V and J ends lost 2 bases and 3 bases respectively, with 13 bases between them. This CDR3 spans 15 amino acids. The input for sequencing was peripheral blood, taken on day 0 of AZD1222 vaccination. The rearrangement links TRBV11-2 to TRBJ1-2; tentative D call: TRBD1 (5 bases). This receptor was identified in an adult in good health. The CDR3 DNA is TGTGCCAGCAGCTTAAATCTGGGGCAGGACTATGGCTACACCTTC. This sequence encodes CASSLNLGQDYGYTF.